The rows below give T cell receptor beta chains drawn from one sample of a study of T-cell memory formation after mild COVID-19. MiXCR, applied by TCRdb to the 5' RACE reads, yields one record per CDR3 protein. The repertoire has about half a million distinct CDR3 sequences, roughly 18% of them found once; the top ten carry over 9%. The specimen sequenced was PBMCs or a T cell subset sorted from them (not recorded which). These receptors came from an adult woman who had mild COVID-19 (a few samples of this study predate the infection). Cell type and time point are not known. Each CDR3 is given with its conserved first and last residue. A D gene is named only where the DNA matches it firmly. For some rows the clone size is stated as once, few or many, or as a class when expanded; others skip it.

TRBV4-3	-	TRBJ1-2	TRBD1	CASSPDRVNYGYTF	TGCGCCAGCAGCCCTGACAGGGTGAACTATGGCTACACCTTC
TRBV24-1	-	TRBJ2-1	-	CATSEEAQGGLVNEQFF	TGTGCCACCAGTGAAGAAGCTCAGGGTGGGCTAGTCAATGAGCAGTTCTTC
TRBV3-1	-	TRBJ2-4	-	CASSHTGWSKNIQYF	TGTGCCAGCAGCCACACAGGGTGGAGCAAAAACATTCAGTACTTC
TRBV30	-	TRBJ1-5	-	CAWSRDSNQPQHF	TGTGCCTGGAGTCGCGACAGCAATCAGCCCCAGCATTTT
TRBV5-4	few	TRBJ1-6	TRBD1	CASGTGWSNSPLHF	TGTGCCAGCGGGACAGGGTGGTCTAATTCACCCCTCCACTTT
TRBV5-1	many	TRBJ2-2	-	CASSWQVGETNTGELFF	TGCGCCAGCAGCTGGCAGGTCGGGGAAACGAACACCGGGGAGCTGTTTTTT
TRBV7-8	few	TRBJ2-7	TRBD2	CASSLEFAGGKRTYEQYF	TGTGCCAGCAGCTTAGAGTTTGCCGGGGGGAAGAGGACCTACGAGCAGTACTTC
TRBV7-8	few	TRBJ2-2	-	CASSLVRTAGPGELFF	TGTGCCAGCAGCTTAGTTCGGACTGCTGGGCCCGGGGAGCTGTTTTTT
TRBV18	-	TRBJ1-1	TRBD1	CASSQTAGTGLSTEAFF	TGTGCCAGCTCCCAAACCGCCGGGACAGGGTTGAGCACTGAAGCTTTCTTT
TRBV18	few	TRBJ2-1	-	CASSPDRDFGNEQFF	-
TRBV7-3	few	TRBJ2-1	-	CASSLSSSSHEQFF	TGTGCCAGCAGCTTAAGTTCCAGCTCCCATGAGCAGTTCTTC
TRBV6-5	-	TRBJ2-1	-	CASSALGQRQFF	TGTGCCAGCAGTGCTCTCGGACAGAGGCAGTTCTTC
TRBV6-1	few	TRBJ2-7	TRBD2	CASSEAREGFSYEQYF	TGTGCCAGCAGTGAAGCGAGGGAGGGTTTCTCCTACGAGCAGTACTTC
TRBV20-1	-	TRBJ2-3	TRBD2	CSARDGGRQDTQYF	TGCAGTGCTAGAGATGGCGGGAGGCAAGATACGCAGTATTTT
TRBV11-2	-	TRBJ2-1	-	CASSLNSPSWGDEQFF	TGTGCCAGCAGCTTAAATAGCCCAAGTTGGGGCGATGAGCAGTTCTTC
TRBV25-1	few	TRBJ2-3	-	CASSDPGGGRTDTQYF	TGTGCCAGCAGTGACCCAGGGGGGGGACGCACAGATACGCAGTATTTT
TRBV12-3/TRBV12-4	-	TRBJ2-4	-	CASSFAIAKNIQYF	TGTGCCAGCAGTTTCGCAATAGCCAAAAACATTCAGTACTTC
TRBV20-1	few	TRBJ2-7	-	CSARDSRRLADPYEQYF	TGCAGTGCTAGAGATAGTAGGCGTTTAGCGGACCCCTACGAGCAGTACTTC
TRBV2	few	TRBJ2-7	-	CASSVNYEQYF	TGTGCCAGCAGTGTCAACTACGAGCAGTACTTC
TRBV7-9	-	TRBJ1-2	-	CATLPMAVYGYTF	TGTGCCACGCTTCCAATGGCCGTCTATGGCTACACCTTC